Listed below are T cell receptor beta chains from one sample, sequenced in a study of blood T cells in healthy people across ages. In TCRdb, the 5' RACE reads were re-called with MiXCR into one record per CDR3 protein. In the table there are 600,000 to 850,000 distinct CDR3 sequences, 43% of which are singletons. Sequencing was carried out using blood. These receptors all come from a woman aged 60 to 75 in good health. Each CDR3 is given with its conserved first and last residue.

>TRBJ1-6|TRBV7-2
CASSYRTGGSPLHF
>TRBJ1-5|TRBV30
CAWSVPGDSNQPQHF
>TRBJ2-6|TRBV5-5
CASSLATGSGANVLTF
>TRBJ2-3|TRBV28
CASRMTTTTDTQYF
>TRBJ2-1|TRBV9
CASSPRGSSGEFF
>TRBJ2-7|TRBV24-1
CATSDLTRLSYEQYF
>TRBJ1-2|TRBV6-2/TRBV6-3
CASSGAGASAYGYTF
>TRBJ2-3|TRBV11-2
CASSPVRGARHTQYF
>TRBJ2-7|TRBV5-1
CASSLMAGTETYEQYF
>TRBJ1-6|TRBV15
CATSARNSPLHF
>TRBJ1-4|TRBV5-5
CASSLGTGVSRNEKLFF
>TRBJ2-1|TRBV11-2
CASSLVVTGQFF
>TRBJ1-2|TRBV2
CASDEARATGYTF
>TRBJ2-6|TRBV9
CASSLLNSGANVLTF
>TRBJ1-1|TRBV10-3
CAISAPGRDMNTEAFF